This T cell receptor (beta chain) was captured by sequencing in a study of identical twins (TCRdb year 2016). Context from the whole study: TCR alpha and beta repertoires from monozygotic twins, unrelated adults of various ages and cord blood were deep-sequenced to test whether fetal clonotypes persist. To rule out contamination, replicate twin experiments were performed at different times with different library preparation protocols. General study outcomes and caveats: Zero-insertion analyses could be partly confounded by invariant T cells such as MAIT and iNKT, although diverse VJ usage argued against such confounding for most clonotypes. Out-of-frame TCR alpha sequences shared between twins showed an excess of low generation-probability sequences compared with coincidental sharing between unrelated individuals. Because the same donors could not be followed over many years, the conclusions depended on cross-sectional statistical analysis. Recombination models systematically underestimated out-of-frame TCR alpha sharing in monozygotic twins but agreed with sharing between unrelated individuals. Fewer insertions were carried by abundant cord blood beta clonotypes; a weaker similar trend was observed in young adult naive repertoires, while no such trend was observed in memory repertoires. Excess twin sharing in beta out-of-frame sequences was weaker because fewer shared sequences lowered the signal-to-noise ratio.

This clonotype came up many times. Which antigen it targets is not known. No qualities accompany the bases; no much larger clone lies one base away. From a lookup of the germline V gene, CDR1 and CDR2 are SGHRS and YFSETQ. The CDR3 numbers 12 residues from cysteine through phenylalanine. The sequence is cut down to CDR3 DNA, 36 bases in frame from base 1. V is cut by 4 bases and J by 8 bases, and the space between the germline ends is 10 bases. Library method: 5' RACE. Sequencer: Illumina HiSeq 2000. Template switching added a universal primer binding site, and the final cDNA carried a unique molecular identifier that allowed TCR cDNA molecules to be counted accurately. First-strand cDNA for TCR alpha and beta chains was synthesized from specific primers in the conserved constant-segment region. To control for contamination, every cDNA library was double barcoded, receiving both a SMART-Mk sample barcode and Illumina barcodes. Two successive PCR steps introduced TruSeq adapter sequences along with Illumina sample barcodes. The Illumina HiSeq platform was used with custom primers to sequence TCR alpha and beta cDNA libraries. As for the original processing: Unique molecular identifiers were extracted from raw reads with MiGEC, and CDR3 positions were determined with MiXCR. Recombination models were inferred per individual with the repgenHMM and IGoR tools using an EM algorithm. The analysis of shared clonotypes was done with the tcR package in R, with sharing normalized by the product of cloneset sizes. To study raw recombination free of thymic and clonal selection effects, out-of-frame nonproductive sequences were analyzed. The public reads were reanalyzed by TCRdb: fastp trimming at Q25, MiXCR alignment, in-frame beta chains only. Every CDR3 protein is listed once, alongside the most common genes and DNA of its rows. TCRdb's processing, not the authors' own work, is the source of the V and J calls. The table for this sample lists under 300,000 distinct CDR3 sequences; about 14% of them were counted only once. The ten most abundant clones make up 8.8% of the sample.

Every donor in the study was a healthy Caucasian. Using Miltenyi CD45RO+ enrichment and human naive T-cell isolation kits, memory (CD45RO+) and naive T cells were isolated from PBMC. The sequencing input was memory (CD45RO+) T cells sorted from blood. In the paper's terms, the cell subset or site label means: CD45RO+ enriched T cells. The clonotype was recovered from a woman between 18 and 30 years old in good health. The V and J segments used are TRBV5-1 and TRBJ2-1; the D gene assignment is perhaps TRBD1 or TRBD2, with each matching 5 bases. CDR3 protein: CASSPLGDEQFF. The DNA sequence is as follows: TGCGCCAGCAGCCCCCTGGGGGATGAGCAGTTCTTC.